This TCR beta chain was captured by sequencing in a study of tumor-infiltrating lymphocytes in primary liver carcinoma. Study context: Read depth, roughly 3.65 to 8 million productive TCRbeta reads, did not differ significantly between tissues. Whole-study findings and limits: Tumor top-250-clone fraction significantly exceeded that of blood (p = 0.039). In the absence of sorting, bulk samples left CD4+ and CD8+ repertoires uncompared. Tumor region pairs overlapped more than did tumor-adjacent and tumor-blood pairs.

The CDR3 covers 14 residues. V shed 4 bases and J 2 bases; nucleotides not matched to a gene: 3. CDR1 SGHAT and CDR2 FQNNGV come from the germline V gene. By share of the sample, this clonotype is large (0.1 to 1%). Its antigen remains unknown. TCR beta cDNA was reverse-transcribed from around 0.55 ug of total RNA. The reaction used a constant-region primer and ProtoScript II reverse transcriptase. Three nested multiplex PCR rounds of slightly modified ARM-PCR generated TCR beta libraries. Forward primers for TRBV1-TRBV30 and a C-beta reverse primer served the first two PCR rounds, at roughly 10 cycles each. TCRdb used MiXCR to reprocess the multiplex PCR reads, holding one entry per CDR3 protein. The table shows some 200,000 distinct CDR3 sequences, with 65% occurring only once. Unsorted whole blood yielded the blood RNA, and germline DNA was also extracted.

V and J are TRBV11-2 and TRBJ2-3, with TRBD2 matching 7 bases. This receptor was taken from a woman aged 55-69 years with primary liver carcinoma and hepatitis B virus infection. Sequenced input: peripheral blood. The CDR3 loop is CASSSAGVTDTQYF. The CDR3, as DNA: TGTGCCAGCAGCTCGGCGGGAGTCACAGATACGCAGTATTTT.